These 30 T cell receptor beta chains share one sample of origin, sequenced in a study of T-cell reconstitution after alpha-beta-depleted transplantation in children. A library of TCRbeta sequences, prepared with unique molecular identifiers, was generated. TCRdb recomputed calls from the PCR reads with MiXCR, one row per CDR3 protein. The table includes 150,000 to 250,000 distinct CDR3 sequences, about 15% detected once. Specimen: PBMCs from the stem cell graft donor, collected from the stem cell graft. The receptors here all came from a human donor who donated a stem cell graft to a child with acute lymphoblastic leukemia.

The chain carries TRBV5-5 and TRBJ1-5, with 9 nucleotides matching TRBD1. After removal of 5 bases from V and 8 bases from J, the junction contained 8 bases not matched to a gene. This CDR3 is built from 14 residues. Germline V gene sequence: CDR1 SGHKS, CDR2 YYEKEE (reference sequence). The CDR3 DNA sequence: TGTGCCAGCAGTGCGGGACAGGGCATGAAGCCCCAGCATTTT. Translated: CASSAGQGMKPQHF.

This clonotype was detected many times. This sequence joins TRBV12-3 or TRBV12-4 and TRBJ1-1, with a possible D match to TRBD1 (6 bases). CDR3 length: 14 residues. Trimming pared 6 bases from V and 4 bases from J, leaving 15 bases between. The CDR3 DNA reads TGTGCCAGCAGAACCACAGGGTTCGGCACTGAAGCTTTCTTT. It encodes CASRTTGFGTEAFF.

At least ten counts were recorded for this clonotype. The V and J genes are TRBV29-1 and TRBJ2-7; TRBD2 matches 7 bases. The CDR3 is made up of 12 amino acids. V lost 6 bases, J lost 3 bases, and 5 bases stayed unmatched. Germline V gene data show CDR1 as SQVTM and CDR2 as ANQGSEA. The CDR3 sequence is CSVGGSLYEQYF. The CDR3, as DNA: TGCAGCGTAGGCGGGAGCCTCTACGAGCAGTACTTC.

This clonotype has ten or more counts. The CDR3 spells CSAWTGFEQFF. In DNA form, the CDR3 reads TGCAGCGCTTGGACAGGGTTTGAGCAGTTCTTC. The rearrangement links TRBV29-1 to TRBJ2-1; 8 bases are a match to TRBD1. The germline gives CDR1 SQVTM, CDR2 ANQGSEA. The V segment lost 7 bases and the J segment 9 bases; nucleotides outside the gene matches: 5. There are 11 residues in the CDR3.

The table lists this clonotype with many counts. This chain's CDR3 is CASSLAYPLYRAGALGYTF. In DNA form, the CDR3 reads TGTGCCAGCAGTTTAGCGTACCCTCTATATCGTGCGGGGGCCCTAGGCTACACCTTC. The J gene is TRBJ1-2, the V gene TRBV12-3 or TRBV12-4, with D possibly being TRBD1 (6 bases). V lost 0 bases and J 8 bases, leaving 28 bases between the germline ends. The length of the CDR3 is 19 residues.

The chain employs TRBV20-1 and TRBJ1-2, with D unclear. The V end was cut by 5 bases, the J end by 9 bases, with 13 bases between. The CDR3 is 11 residues long. Germline CDR1 and CDR2: DFQATT and SNEGSKA (reference sequence). This CDR3 is CSASPQDSYTF. The CDR3 nucleotides are TGCAGTGCTTCTCCCCAGGATAGCTACACCTTC.

In this sample, this clonotype turned up a few times. The rearrangement uses TRBV20-1 and TRBJ2-1, with 9 positions matching TRBD2. V lost 0 bases and J lost 0; bases outside the gene matches: 15. This CDR3 has 20 residues. Germline CDR1 DFQATT, CDR2 SNEGSKA (reference sequence). This chain's CDR3 is CSARDASGEFSFRSYNEQFF. CDR3 bases: TGCAGTGCTAGAGATGCTAGCGGGGAGTTTTCCTTTCGCTCCTACAATGAGCAGTTCTTC.

The rearrangement uses TRBV29-1 and TRBJ2-1, with TRBD2 identical over 9 bases. The CDR3 has 15 residues. V trimming: 4 bases; J trimming: 9 bases; junction bases outside the gene matches: 13. The germline CDR1 and CDR2 sequences are SQVTM and ANQGSEA. As DNA, the CDR3 is TGCAGCGTTGCCCCTCCCGGGACTAGCATGAGTGAGCAGTTCTTC. Its protein is CSVAPPGTSMSEQFF.

This clonotype was seen many times. The chain uses TRBV20-1 and TRBJ2-2; D remains ambiguous. Germline CDR1 and CDR2: DFQATT and SNEGSKA (reference sequence). This CDR3 spans 13 amino acids. Trimming removed 0 bases at V and 3 bases at J, with 5 bases between. CDR3 loop: CSARDAHTGELFF. The CDR3 region has the DNA TGCAGTGCTAGAGACGCACACACCGGGGAGCTGTTTTTT.

The gene calls are TRBV2 and TRBJ1-1; D unresolved. V was trimmed by 7 bases and J by 3 bases, leaving 12 bases between them. CDR3 length equals 13 residues. Germline V gene sequence: CDR1 SNHLY, CDR2 FYNNEI. CDR3 DNA sequence: TGTGCCAGCATCCAGGAGGAGCACACTGAAGCTTTCTTT. The encoded protein is CASIQEEHTEAFF.

This clonotype was picked up a small number of times. This chain joins TRBV7-2 and TRBJ2-3, with 8 bases that match TRBD2. V trimming: 8 bases; J trimming: 2 bases; junction bases outside the gene matches: 9. The CDR3 is 15 residues long. Germline V gene data show CDR1 as SGHTA and CDR2 as FQGNSA. The CDR3 sequence: CASSNPGGHTDTQYF. The CDR3 region has the DNA TGTGCCAGCTCTAACCCGGGGGGGCACACAGATACGCAGTATTTT.

This clonotype was seen ten or more times. The rearrangement uses TRBV29-1 and TRBJ1-1; 7 bases line up with TRBD1. Germline trimming cut 7 bases from V and 1 base from J; bases unmatched to any gene: 6. Germline V gene lookup returns CDR1 SQVTM and CDR2 ANQGSEA. The CDR3 spans 13 residues. The CDR3 protein is CSAGTVKNTEAFF. The CDR3 DNA is TGCAGCGCCGGGACAGTAAAGAACACTGAAGCTTTCTTT.

This clonotype was recorded many times. V usage is TRBV5-1 and J usage is TRBJ2-1; 13 bases line up with TRBD2. V was pared by 4 bases and J by 8 bases, with 9 bases of the junction left unmatched. This CDR3 has 16 residues. Germline V lookup: CDR1 SGHRS, CDR2 YFSETQ. The CDR3 DNA is TGCGCCAGCAGCAGATTACTAGCGGGAGGGCCCGATGAGCAGTTCTTC. As protein: CASSRLLAGGPDEQFF.

The J gene is TRBJ2-7, the V gene TRBV27, with 8 nucleotides matching TRBD2. Germline CDR1 reads MNHEY; CDR2 reads SMNVEV (reference sequence). The V segment lost 6 bases and the J segment 7 bases; nucleotides outside the gene matches: 5. The CDR3 covers 12 residues. The CDR3 loop is CASRRGGGEQYF. The CDR3 region has the DNA TGTGCCAGCAGACGGGGGGGTGGTGAGCAGTACTTC.

The chain recombines TRBV2 with TRBJ2-6; D call uncertain. Per the germline V gene, CDR1 is SNHLY and CDR2 is FYNNEI. CDR3 length: 14 residues. Between the trimmed V and J ends, which lost 6 bases and 4 bases, there was a span of 10 bases. DNA for the CDR3: TGTGCCAGCAGCTACATAGGGGGGGCCAACGTCCTGACTTTC. Translation: CASSYIGGANVLTF.

This clonotype appeared many times. This chain connects TRBV7-2 to TRBJ2-1; a weak D match, TRBD1 (6 bases). V was cut by 4 bases and J by 6 bases, with 10 bases left in between. The CDR3 contains 13 residues. CDR1 and CDR2 from the germline V gene are SGHTA and FQGNSA. The CDR3 reads CASSSGTRNEQFF. DNA for the CDR3: TGTGCCAGCAGCTCCGGGACACGCAATGAGCAGTTCTTC.

This clonotype has at least ten counts. The chain joins TRBV7-9 to TRBJ2-1; TRBD2 matches at 7 bases. The V gene's germline CDR1 is SEHNR and CDR2 FQNEAQ (reference sequence). This CDR3 region has 16 residues. Germline trimming cut 2 bases from V and 9 bases from J; bases unmatched to any gene: 13. The CDR3 is CASSLIRREDRSEQFF. The CDR3 DNA follows: TGTGCCAGCAGCTTAATCCGTCGGGAGGATCGGAGTGAGCAGTTCTTC.

The V call is TRBV20-1, the J call TRBJ1-4; possibly TRBD1 for D (5 bases). V lost 4 bases, J lost 7 bases, and 10 bases lay in between. The CDR3 is 12 amino acids. Germline loops: CDR1 DFQATT, CDR2 SNEGSKA (reference sequence). The CDR3 reads CSAKGAAEKLFF. The CDR3 DNA sequence: TGCAGTGCTAAAGGGGCGGCTGAAAAACTGTTTTTT.

This clonotype was counted ten times or more. The gene calls are TRBV5-1 and TRBJ2-1, with D unclear. Deletions cut 1 base from V and 5 bases from J, with 10 bases between. Germline CDR1 is SGHRS and CDR2 is YFSETQ. This CDR3 region has 14 residues. The CDR3 reads CASSLLTVNNEQFF. CDR3 in DNA: TGCGCCAGCAGCTTGTTAACGGTGAACAATGAGCAGTTCTTC.

This chain connects TRBV20-1 to TRBJ1-1; 7 positions match TRBD1. The germline V gene has CDR1 DFQATT and CDR2 SNEGSKA (reference sequence). The CDR3 extends over 12 amino acids. Germline trimming cut 3 bases from V and 5 bases from J; bases unmatched to any gene: 3. CDR3 residues: CSASYRGTEAFF. In DNA, the CDR3 is TGCAGTGCTAGCTACAGGGGTACTGAAGCTTTCTTT.

This clonotype was counted many times. V usage is TRBV3-1 and J usage is TRBJ2-4, with 7 positions matching TRBD2. Germline CDR1 and CDR2: LGHDT and YNNKEL (reference sequence). Trimming cost V 1 base and J 7 bases; bases outside gene matches: 4. The CDR3 is made up of 14 amino acids. This CDR3 is CASSQGTAGNIQYF. The CDR3, as DNA: TGTGCCAGCAGCCAAGGAACAGCGGGGAACATTCAGTACTTC.

The chain recombines TRBV20-1 with TRBJ2-2; D is possibly TRBD2 (5 bases). V was trimmed by 2 bases and J by 0 bases, leaving 10 bases between them. Germline assignment: CDR1 DFQATT and CDR2 SNEGSKA (reference sequence). This CDR3 has 15 residues. CDR3 protein: CSARSQRTNTGELFF. CDR3 coding DNA: TGCAGTGCTAGAAGCCAGCGGACGAACACCGGGGAGCTGTTTTTT.

In this sample, this clonotype turned up many times. This chain joins TRBV5-1 and TRBJ1-1; perhaps TRBD1 as D (5 bases). The V gene's germline CDR1 is SGHRS and CDR2 YFSETQ. V lost 5 bases, J lost 0 bases, and 14 bases lay in between. The CDR3 is made up of 15 amino acids. CDR3 amino acids: CASRRTGTLNTEAFF. The CDR3 DNA is TGCGCCAGCAGGCGCACAGGAACCTTGAACACTGAAGCTTTCTTT.

A few counts support this clonotype. This chain uses TRBV7-8 with TRBJ2-2, with 11 bases matching TRBD1. Germline V gene lookup returns CDR1 SGHVS and CDR2 FQNEAQ. This CDR3 has 15 amino acids. V lost 5 bases and J lost 4; bases outside the gene matches: 3. The CDR3 sequence: CASSEGQGGTGELFF. In DNA, the CDR3 is TGTGCCAGCAGCGAGGGACAGGGGGGCACCGGGGAGCTGTTTTTT.

This clonotype was seen ten or more times. The V call is TRBV5-1, the J call TRBJ2-5; D possibly corresponds to TRBD1 (5 bases). CDR1 and CDR2 from the germline V gene are SGHRS and YFSETQ. The V end was cut by 0 bases, the J end by 5 bases, with 14 bases between. The CDR3 covers 15 residues. The CDR3 DNA is TGCGCCAGCAGCTTGGAAGGGGCTAGGTTGGAGACCCAGTACTTC. As protein: CASSLEGARLETQYF.

Ten or more counts support this clonotype. The J gene is TRBJ2-5, the V gene TRBV5-1; 7 positions agree with TRBD1. The CDR3 runs 13 residues. Germline trimming cut 4 bases from V and 9 bases from J; bases unmatched to any gene: 9. CDR1 is SGHRS and CDR2 is YFSETQ in the germline V gene. CDR3 bases: TGCGCCAGCAGCCCCAGGACAGGCATTGCCCAGTACTTC. Translated: CASSPRTGIAQYF.

This clonotype was seen at least ten times. J is TRBJ2-3 and V is TRBV12-3 or TRBV12-4; 8 bases agree with TRBD1. This CDR3 is built from 18 residues. The V segment lost 2 bases and the J segment 1 base; nucleotides outside the gene matches: 11. The CDR3 loop reads CASSLYAQGGIGTDTQYF. Written as DNA, the CDR3 is TGTGCCAGCAGTTTATATGCACAGGGGGGAATAGGCACAGATACGCAGTATTTT.

On this clonotype itself: This could be a read error, since a much larger clone is one nucleotide away. This chain joins TRBV9 and TRBJ2-1; D uncertain. The germline CDR1 and CDR2 sequences are SGDLS and YYNGEE. V shed 4 bases and J shed 8 bases, with 19 bases lying between them. The CDR3 contains 15 residues. The CDR3 is CASSHTPGYGDEQFF. The DNA for the CDR3 is TGTGCCAGCAGCCATACCCCAGGTTATGGCGATGAGCAGTTCTTC.

This clonotype occurred many times. The rearrangement links TRBV7-8 to TRBJ2-7, with unresolved D. V was cut by 1 base and J by 6 bases, with 10 bases left in between. This CDR3 comprises 13 residues. Germline V gene sequence: CDR1 SGHVS, CDR2 FQNEAQ. The DNA of the CDR3 is TGTGCCAGCAGCTTAGACCCCGAACTCGAGCAGTACTTC. Protein: CASSLDPELEQYF.

This clonotype turned up a few times. This chain links TRBV29-1 with TRBJ1-1; D is possibly TRBD1 (5 bases). V lost 6 bases and J 2 bases, leaving 19 bases between the germline ends. CDR1 is SQVTM and CDR2 is ANQGSEA in the germline V gene. The CDR3 runs 15 residues. The CDR3 sequence is CSVRYGGDGNTEAFF. In DNA, the CDR3 is TGCAGCGTCCGCTATGGGGGGGATGGTAACACTGAAGCTTTCTTT. The full variable domain, rest sourced from reference TRBV29-1 and TRBJ1-1, is SAVISQKPSRDICQRGTSLTIQCQVDSQVTMMFWYRQQPGQSLTLIATANQGSEATYESGFVIDKFPISRPNLTFSTLTVSNMSPEDSSIYLCSVRYGGDGNTEAFFGQGTRLTVV.